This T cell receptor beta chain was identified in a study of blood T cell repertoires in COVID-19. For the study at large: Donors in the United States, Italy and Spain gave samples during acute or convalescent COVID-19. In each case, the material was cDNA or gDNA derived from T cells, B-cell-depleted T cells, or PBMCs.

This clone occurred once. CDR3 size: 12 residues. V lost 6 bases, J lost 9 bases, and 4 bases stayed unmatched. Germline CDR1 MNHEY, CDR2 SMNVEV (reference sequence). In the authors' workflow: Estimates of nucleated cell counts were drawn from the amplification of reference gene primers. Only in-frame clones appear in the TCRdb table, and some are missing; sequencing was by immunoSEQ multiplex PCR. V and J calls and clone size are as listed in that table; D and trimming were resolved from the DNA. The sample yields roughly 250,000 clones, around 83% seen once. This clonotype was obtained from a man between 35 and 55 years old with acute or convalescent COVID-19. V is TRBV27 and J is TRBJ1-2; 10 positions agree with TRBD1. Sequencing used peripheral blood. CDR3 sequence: CASRGTGESYTF. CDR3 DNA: TGTGCCAGCAGGGGGACAGGGGAGAGCTACACCTTC.